This T cell receptor beta chain emerged from a study of blood T cells in healthy people across ages. The wider study: About one barcoded beta molecule per two T cells was captured by template switching. Study-wide results and caveats: It was not possible, with unsorted PBMCs, to conclusively compare naive and antigen-experienced cells.

The second PCR ran about 6 to 12 cycles with a sample-barcoded 5' primer and J-beta primers. TCRdb itself ran the 5' RACE reads through MiXCR, one entry per CDR3 protein. The sample shows approximately 810,000 distinct CDR3 sequences, around 34% of them seen only once. The V gene's germline CDR1 is SEHNR and CDR2 FQNEAQ (reference sequence). V lost 5 bases and J lost 6, with 16 bases in between. The CDR3 has 14 amino acids. In regard to this clonotype: No antigen is known for it.

Sample: blood. The origin of this receptor is a man aged 18 to 29 in good health. V and J are TRBV7-9 and TRBJ1-2; D unclear. This CDR3 reads CASSPLVHYDGYTF. DNA of the CDR3: TGTGCCAGCAGCCCTCTTGTACACTATGATGGCTACACCTTC.